This T cell receptor (beta chain) was sequenced in a study of early T cells in non-severe SARS-CoV-2 infection. Study-level information: Sequenced material consisted of bulk RNA (from unsorted whole blood), and chains were unpaired. Study findings and constraints: Private and CD4 specificities were missed by VDJdb matching, skewed to anti-spike CD8.

This clonotype was counted between two and nine times. What it binds is not known. V was shortened by 6 bases and J by 4 bases, with 18 bases between the two germline ends. Germline loops: CDR1 DFQATT, CDR2 SNEGSKA (reference sequence). CDR3 length: 15 amino acids. Unique molecular identifier tags were affixed to discrete cDNA molecules. TCRdb itself ran the 5' RACE reads through MiXCR, one entry per CDR3 protein. The repertoire holds roughly 68,000 distinct CDR3 sequences, with around 4.7% as singletons. The rearrangement joins TRBV20-1 to TRBJ2-2; possible D gene TRBD1, 6 bases. Sequencing was performed on whole blood. The TCR was taken from an adult who was a healthcare worker with PCR-confirmed SARS-CoV-2 infection or an uninfected control (not recorded which). The chain's CDR3 is CSASRLGASTGELFF. The CDR3 DNA is TGCAGTGCCAGTAGGCTGGGGGCCAGCACCGGGGAGCTGTTTTTT.